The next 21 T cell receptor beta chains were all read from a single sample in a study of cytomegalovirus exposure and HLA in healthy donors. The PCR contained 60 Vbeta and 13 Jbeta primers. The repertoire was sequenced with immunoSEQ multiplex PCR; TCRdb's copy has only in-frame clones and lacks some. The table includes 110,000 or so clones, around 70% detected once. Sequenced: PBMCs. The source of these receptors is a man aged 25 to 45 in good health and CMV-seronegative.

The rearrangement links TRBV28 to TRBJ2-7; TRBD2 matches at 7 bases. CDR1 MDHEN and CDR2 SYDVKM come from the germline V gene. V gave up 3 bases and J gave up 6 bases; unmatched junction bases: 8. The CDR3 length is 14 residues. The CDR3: CASSFTGGSSEQYF. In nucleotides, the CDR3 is TGTGCCAGCAGTTTTACGGGAGGAAGCTCCGAGCAGTACTTC. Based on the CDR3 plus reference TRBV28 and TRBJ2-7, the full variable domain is DVKVTQSSRYLVKRTGEKVFLECVQDMDHENMFWYRQDPGLGLRLIYFSYDVKMKEKGDIPEGYSVSREKKERFSLILESASTNQTSMYLCASSFTGGSSEQYFGPGTRLTVT.

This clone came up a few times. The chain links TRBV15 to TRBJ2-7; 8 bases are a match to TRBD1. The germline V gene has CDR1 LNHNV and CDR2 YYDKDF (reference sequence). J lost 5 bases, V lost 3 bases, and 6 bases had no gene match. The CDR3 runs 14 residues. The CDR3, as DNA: TGTGCCACCAGCAGGACAGGGGCTTTCCACGAGCAGTACTTC. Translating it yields CATSRTGAFHEQYF.

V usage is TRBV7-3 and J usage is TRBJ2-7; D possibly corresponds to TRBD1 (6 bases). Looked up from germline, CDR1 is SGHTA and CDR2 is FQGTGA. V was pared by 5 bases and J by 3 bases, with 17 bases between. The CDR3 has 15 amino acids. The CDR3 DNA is TGTGCCAGCAGCCTGGGAGCAGGGGAAGGCTACGAGCAGTACTTC. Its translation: CASSLGAGEGYEQYF. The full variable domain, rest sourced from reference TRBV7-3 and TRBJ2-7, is GAGVSQTPSNKVTEKGKYVELRCDPISGHTALYWYRQSLGQGPEFLIYFQGTGAADDSGLPNDRFFAVRPEGSVSTLKIQRTERGDSAVYLCASSLGAGEGYEQYFGPGTRLTVT.

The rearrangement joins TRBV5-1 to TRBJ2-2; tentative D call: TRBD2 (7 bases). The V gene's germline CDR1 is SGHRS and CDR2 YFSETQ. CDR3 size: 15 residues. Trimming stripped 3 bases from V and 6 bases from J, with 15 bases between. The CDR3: CASSSGLEGAGELFF. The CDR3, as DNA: TGCGCCAGCAGCTCCGGACTAGAGGGGGCCGGGGAGCTGTTTTTT.

The chain's CDR3 is CASSPPGAGGAKTEAFF. The CDR3 DNA reads as TGTGCCAGCTCACCACCGGGAGCAGGGGGTGCCAAAACTGAAGCTTTCTTT. The rearrangement uses TRBV18 and TRBJ1-1; 7 bases match TRBD1. Losses at the gene ends were 0 bases for V and 5 bases for J; bases not matched to a gene: 12. From germline, CDR1 is KGHSH and CDR2 LQKENI. The CDR3 covers 17 residues.

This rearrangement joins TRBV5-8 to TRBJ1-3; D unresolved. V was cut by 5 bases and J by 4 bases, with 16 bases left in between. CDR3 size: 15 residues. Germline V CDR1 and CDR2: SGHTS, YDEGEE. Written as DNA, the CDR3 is TGTGCCAGCAGGCCGTCGGGGTTTTCCGGAAACACCATATATTTT. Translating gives CASRPSGFSGNTIYF. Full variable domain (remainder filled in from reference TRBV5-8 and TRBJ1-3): EAGVTQSPTHLIKTRGQQATLRCSPISGHTSVYWYQQALGLGLQFLLWYDEGEERNRGNFPPRFSGRQFPNYSSELNVNALELEDSALYLCASRPSGFSGNTIYFGEGSWLTVV.

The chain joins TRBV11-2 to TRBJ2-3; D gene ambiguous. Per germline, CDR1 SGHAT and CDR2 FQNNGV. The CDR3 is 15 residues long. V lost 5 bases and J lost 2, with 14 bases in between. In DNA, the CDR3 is TGTGCCAGCAGCGCGCGACTGGATTTCACAGATACGCAGTATTTT. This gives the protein CASSARLDFTDTQYF.

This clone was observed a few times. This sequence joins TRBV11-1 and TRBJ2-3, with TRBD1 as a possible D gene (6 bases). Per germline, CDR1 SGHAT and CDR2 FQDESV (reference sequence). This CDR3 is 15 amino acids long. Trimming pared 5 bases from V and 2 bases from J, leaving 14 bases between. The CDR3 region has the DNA TGTGCCAGCAGCGCAACAGGGTCCCACACAGATACGCAGTATTTT. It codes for CASSATGSHTDTQYF.

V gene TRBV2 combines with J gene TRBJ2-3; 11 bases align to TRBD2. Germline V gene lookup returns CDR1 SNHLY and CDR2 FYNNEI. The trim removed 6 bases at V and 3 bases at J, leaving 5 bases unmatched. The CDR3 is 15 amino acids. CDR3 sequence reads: CASSVAGGRTDTQYF. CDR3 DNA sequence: TGTGCCAGCAGCGTAGCGGGAGGGCGTACAGATACGCAGTATTTT.

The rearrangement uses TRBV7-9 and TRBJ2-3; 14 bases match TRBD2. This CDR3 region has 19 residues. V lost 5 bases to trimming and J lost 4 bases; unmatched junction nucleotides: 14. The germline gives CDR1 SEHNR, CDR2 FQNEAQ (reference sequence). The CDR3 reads CASSDRFGTSGSGADTQYF. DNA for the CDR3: TGTGCCAGCAGCGACCGCTTCGGGACTAGCGGGAGTGGCGCAGATACGCAGTATTTT.

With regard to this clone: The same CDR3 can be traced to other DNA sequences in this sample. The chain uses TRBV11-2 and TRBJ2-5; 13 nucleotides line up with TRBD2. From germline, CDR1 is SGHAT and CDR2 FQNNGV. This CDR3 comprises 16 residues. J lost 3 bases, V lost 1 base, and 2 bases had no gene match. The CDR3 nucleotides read TGTGCCAGCAGCTTAGGGACTAGCGGGAGTGAAGAGACCCAGTACTTC. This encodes CASSLGTSGSEETQYF.

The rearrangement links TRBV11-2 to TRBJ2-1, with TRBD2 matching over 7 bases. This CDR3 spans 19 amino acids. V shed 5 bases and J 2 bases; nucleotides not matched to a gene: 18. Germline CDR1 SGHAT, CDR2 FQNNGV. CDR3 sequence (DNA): TGTGCCAGCAGCCCTAGCCGCGGCGGGAGCATATCCCCCTACAATGAGCAGTTCTTC. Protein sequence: CASSPSRGGSISPYNEQFF.

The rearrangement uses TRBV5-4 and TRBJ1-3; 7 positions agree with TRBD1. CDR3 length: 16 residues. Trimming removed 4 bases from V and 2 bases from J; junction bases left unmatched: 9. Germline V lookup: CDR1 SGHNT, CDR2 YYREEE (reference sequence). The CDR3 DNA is TGTGCCAGCAGCCCTTCGACAGGGATCGCTGGAAACACCATATATTTT. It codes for CASSPSTGIAGNTIYF.

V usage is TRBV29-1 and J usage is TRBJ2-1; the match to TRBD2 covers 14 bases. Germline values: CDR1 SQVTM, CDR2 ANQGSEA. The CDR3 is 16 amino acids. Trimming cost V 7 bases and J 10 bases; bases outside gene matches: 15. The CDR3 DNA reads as TGCAGCGCCCAGACAGCGGGACTAGCGGGAGTTGGGGAGCAGTTCTTC. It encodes CSAQTAGLAGVGEQFF.

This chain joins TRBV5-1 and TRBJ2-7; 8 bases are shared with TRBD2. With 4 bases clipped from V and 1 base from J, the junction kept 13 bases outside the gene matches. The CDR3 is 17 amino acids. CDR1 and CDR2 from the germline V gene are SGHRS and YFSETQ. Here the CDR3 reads CASSPGPAGERSYEQYF. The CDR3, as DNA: TGCGCCAGCAGCCCTGGGCCAGCGGGAGAAAGGTCCTACGAGCAGTACTTC.

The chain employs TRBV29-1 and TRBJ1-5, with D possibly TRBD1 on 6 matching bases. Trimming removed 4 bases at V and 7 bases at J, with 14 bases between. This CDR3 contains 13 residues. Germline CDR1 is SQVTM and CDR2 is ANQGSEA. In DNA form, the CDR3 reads TGCAGCGTTGGGGCGGGGGGGCAACAGCCCCAGCATTTT. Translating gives CSVGAGGQQPQHF. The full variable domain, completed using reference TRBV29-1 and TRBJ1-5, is SAVISQKPSRDICQRGTSLTIQCQVDSQVTMMFWYRQQPGQSLTLIATANQGSEATYESGFVIDKFPISRPNLTFSTLTVSNMSPEDSSIYLCSVGAGGQQPQHFGDGTRLSIL.

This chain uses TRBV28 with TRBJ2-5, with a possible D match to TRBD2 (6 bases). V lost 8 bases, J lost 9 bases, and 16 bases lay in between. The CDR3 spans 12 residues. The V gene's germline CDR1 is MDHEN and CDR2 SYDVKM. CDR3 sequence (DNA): TGTGCCAGCGCGGGGCACGGCGAGGCCCAGTACTTC. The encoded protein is CASAGHGEAQYF. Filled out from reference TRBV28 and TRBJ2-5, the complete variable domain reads DVKVTQSSRYLVKRTGEKVFLECVQDMDHENMFWYRQDPGLGLRLIYFSYDVKMKEKGDIPEGYSVSREKKERFSLILESASTNQTSMYLCASAGHGEAQYFGPGTRLLVL.

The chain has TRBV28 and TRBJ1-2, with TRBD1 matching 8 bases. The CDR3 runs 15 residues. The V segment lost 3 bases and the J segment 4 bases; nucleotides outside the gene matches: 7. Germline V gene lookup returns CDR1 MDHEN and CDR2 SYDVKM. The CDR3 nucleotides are TGTGCCAGCAGTTTTGAGACAGGGGCATCCTATGGCTACACCTTC. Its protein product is CASSFETGASYGYTF.

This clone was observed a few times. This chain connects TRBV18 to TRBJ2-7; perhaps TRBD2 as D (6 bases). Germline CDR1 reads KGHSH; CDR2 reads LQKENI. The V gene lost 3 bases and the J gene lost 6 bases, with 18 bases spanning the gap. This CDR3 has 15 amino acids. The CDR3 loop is CASSPISAEGGEQYF. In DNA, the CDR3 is TGTGCCAGCTCACCCATTTCGGCGGAGGGTGGCGAGCAGTACTTC.

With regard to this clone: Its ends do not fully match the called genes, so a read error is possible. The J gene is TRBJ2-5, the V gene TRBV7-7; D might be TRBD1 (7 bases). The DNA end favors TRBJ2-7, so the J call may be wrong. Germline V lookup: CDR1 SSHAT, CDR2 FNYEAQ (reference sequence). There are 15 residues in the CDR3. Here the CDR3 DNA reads TGTGCTAGCAGCCCCCGACAGGGAGGTATGGGCGAGCAGTACTTC. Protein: CASSPRQGGMGEQYF.

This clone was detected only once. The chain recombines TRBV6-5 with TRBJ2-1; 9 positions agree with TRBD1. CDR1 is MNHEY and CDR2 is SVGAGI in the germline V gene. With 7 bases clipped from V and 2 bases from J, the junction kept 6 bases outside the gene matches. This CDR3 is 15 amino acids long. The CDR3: CASIQDRGAYNEQFF. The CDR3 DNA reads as TGTGCCAGCATTCAGGACAGGGGAGCCTACAATGAGCAGTTCTTC.